This T cell receptor (beta chain) is from a study of OX40 agonist ivuxolimab in advanced cancers. In its sample, this clone was seen once. No antigen is known for it. V was clipped by 4 bases and J by 1 base, with 16 bases between them. The CDR3 loop spans 17 amino acids. CDR1 is KGHSH and CDR2 is LQKENI in the germline V gene. Measured with immunoSEQ multiplex PCR; TCRdb has only the in-frame clones, and not every one. Of around 27,000 clones listed, about nine tenths are singletons. Regarding the study as a whole: On average, CD8+ T cells had more expanded clones than CD4+.

This clonotype was sampled from an adult with an advanced solid tumor such as melanoma, head and neck, liver or kidney cancer. Specimen: CD4+ or CD8+ T cells sorted from blood, collected in a trial of the OX40 agonist ivuxolimab. This sequence joins TRBV18 and TRBJ2-2; D remains ambiguous. The CDR3 sequence: CASSHGFSDLNTGELFF. The CDR3 bases are TGTGCCAGCTCACACGGGTTTTCAGATCTGAACACCGGGGAGCTGTTTTTT.